This T cell receptor beta chain was observed in a study of PD-L1 blockade in urothelial cancer. The data were produced by immunoSEQ multiplex PCR, yet TCRdb's version contains in-frame clones alone and is incomplete. Altogether about 30,000 clones are present, 80% being singletons, with the ten largest covering 2% to 2.5%. The CDR3 has 16 residues. Germline CDR1 MNHNS, CDR2 SASEGT. Trimming left V 2 bases short and J 2 bases short, with 10 bases between. The TCR sequence derives from a man between 50 and 59 years old with urothelial cancer. The gene calls are TRBV6-1 and TRBJ1-6, with D possibly TRBD1 on 5 matching bases. This material consisted of PBMCs, taken around atezolizumab (anti-PD-L1) treatment. CDR3 sequence: CASSERQTAYNSPLHF. CDR3 coding DNA: TGTGCCAGCAGTGAACGACAGACTGCCTATAATTCACCCCTCCACTTT.